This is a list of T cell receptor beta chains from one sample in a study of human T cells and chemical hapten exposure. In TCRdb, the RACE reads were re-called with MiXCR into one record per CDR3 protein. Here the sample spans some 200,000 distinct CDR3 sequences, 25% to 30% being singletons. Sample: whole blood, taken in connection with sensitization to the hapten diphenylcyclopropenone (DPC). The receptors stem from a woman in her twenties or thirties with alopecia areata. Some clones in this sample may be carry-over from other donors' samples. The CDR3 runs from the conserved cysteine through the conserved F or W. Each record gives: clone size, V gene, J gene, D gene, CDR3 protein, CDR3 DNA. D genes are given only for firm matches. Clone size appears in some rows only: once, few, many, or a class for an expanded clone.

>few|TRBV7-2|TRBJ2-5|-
CASSVQGGETQYF
TGTGCCAGCAGCGTACAGGGAGGGGAGACCCAGTACTTC
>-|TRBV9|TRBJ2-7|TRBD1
CASSVAGQATYEQYF
TGTGCCAGCAGCGTAGCGGGACAGGCTACCTACGAGCAGTACTTC
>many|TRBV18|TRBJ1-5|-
CASSPGSNQPQHF
TGTGCCAGCTCACCAGGGAGCAATCAGCCCCAGCATTTT
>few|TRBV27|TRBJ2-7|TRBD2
CASSPWSGGYEQYF
TGTGCCAGCAGCCCCTGGAGCGGGGGCTACGAGCAGTACTTC
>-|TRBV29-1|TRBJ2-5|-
CSVSLVGGSQETQYF
TGCAGCGTTTCCCTAGTCGGGGGTTCACAAGAGACCCAGTACTTC
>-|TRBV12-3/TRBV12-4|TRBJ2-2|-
CASRPLVNTGELFF
TGTGCCAGCAGACCACTAGTTAACACCGGGGAGCTGTTTTTT
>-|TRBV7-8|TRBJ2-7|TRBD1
CASTTGGQGVYEQYF
TGTGCCAGCACTACAGGGGGACAGGGGGTATACGAGCAGTACTTC
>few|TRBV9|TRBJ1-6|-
CASSVVDGNNSPLHF
TGTGCCAGCAGCGTAGTAGATGGGAATAATTCACCCCTCCACTTT
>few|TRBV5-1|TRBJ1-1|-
CASSWGHGVLNTEAFF
TGCGCCAGCAGCTGGGGTCATGGGGTATTGAACACTGAAGCTTTCTTT
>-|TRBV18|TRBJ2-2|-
CASSPQGWSTGELFF
TGTGCCAGCTCACCACAGGGGTGGAGCACCGGGGAGCTGTTTTTT
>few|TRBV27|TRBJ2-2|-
CASSLGRGANTGELFF
TGTGCCAGCAGTTTAGGTCGGGGCGCCAACACCGGGGAGCTGTTTTTT
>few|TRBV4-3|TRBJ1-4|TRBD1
CASSQAMTGGHEKLFF
TGCGCCAGCAGCCAGGCTATGACAGGGGGTCATGAAAAACTGTTTTTT
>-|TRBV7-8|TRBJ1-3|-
CASSPRGRSGNTIYF
TGTGCCAGCAGCCCACGGGGGCGCTCTGGAAACACCATATATTTT
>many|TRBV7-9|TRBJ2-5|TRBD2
CASSLRSGGRGQETQYF
TGTGCCAGCAGCTTAAGATCTGGCGGGAGAGGCCAAGAGACCCAGTACTTC
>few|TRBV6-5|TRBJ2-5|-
CASSRSLAQETQYF
TGTGCCAGCAGCCGCTCTCTAGCGCAAGAGACCCAGTACTTC
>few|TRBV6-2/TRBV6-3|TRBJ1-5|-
CASTQTAGSSHQPQHF
TGTGCCAGCACCCAAACGGCGGGGAGCAGCCATCAGCCCCAGCATTTT
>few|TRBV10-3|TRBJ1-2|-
CAAASGGAYGYTF
TGTGCCGCCGCTTCGGGGGGAGCCTATGGCTACACCTTC
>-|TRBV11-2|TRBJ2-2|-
CASSLEPGNTGELFF
TGTGCCAGCAGCTTAGAACCGGGGAACACCGGGGAGCTGTTTTTT
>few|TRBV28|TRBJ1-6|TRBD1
CASGGQGNSPLHF
TGTGCCAGCGGGGGACAGGGGAATTCACCCCTCCACTTT
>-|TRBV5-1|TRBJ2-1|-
CASSLGQSYNEQFF
TGCGCCAGCAGCTTGGGACAGTCCTACAATGAGCAGTTCTTC
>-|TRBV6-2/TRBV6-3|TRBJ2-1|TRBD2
CASSYPTLAGVSNEQFF
TGTGCCAGCAGTTACCCGACGCTAGCGGGAGTGTCGAATGAGCAGTTCTTC
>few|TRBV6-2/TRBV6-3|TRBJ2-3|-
CASSYSSGETDTQYF
TGTGCCAGCAGTTACTCATCAGGGGAAACAGATACGCAGTATTTT
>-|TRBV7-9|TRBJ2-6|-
CASSSRTEWTGANVLTF
TGTGCCAGCAGCTCCCGGACAGAGTGGACTGGGGCCAACGTCCTGACTTTC
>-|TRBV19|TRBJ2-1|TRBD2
CASSHPGLANEQFF
TGTGCCAGTAGTCACCCGGGACTAGCGAATGAGCAGTTCTTC
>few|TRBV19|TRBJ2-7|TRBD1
CASSTTGKDSYEQYF
TGTGCCAGTAGCACGACAGGGAAGGACTCCTACGAGCAGTACTTC
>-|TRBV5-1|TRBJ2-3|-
CASSLTSWADTQYF
TGCGCCAGCAGCTTGACTAGCTGGGCAGATACGCAGTATTTT
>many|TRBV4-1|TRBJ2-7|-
CASSQDGRVSAYEQYF
TGCGCCAGCAGCCAAGACGGTCGGGTGTCCGCCTACGAGCAGTACTTC
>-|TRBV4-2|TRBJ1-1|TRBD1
CASSQGQGVGTEAFF
TGTGCCAGCAGCCAAGGACAGGGCGTCGGCACTGAAGCTTTCTTT
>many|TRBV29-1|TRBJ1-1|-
CSVQLSGFRNTEAFF
TGCAGCGTGCAACTCTCAGGGTTTAGGAACACTGAAGCTTTCTTT
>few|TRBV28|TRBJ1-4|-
CASSLGRNEKLFF
TGTGCCAGCAGTTTAGGCAGGAATGAAAAACTGTTTTTT
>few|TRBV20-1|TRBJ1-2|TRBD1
CSAVGRGTGGESYGYTF
TGCAGTGCCGTAGGACGCGGGACAGGGGGCGAAAGCTATGGCTACACCTTC
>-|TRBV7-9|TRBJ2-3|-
CASSFDRSDTQYF
TGTGCCAGCAGCTTTGATAGGTCAGATACGCAGTATTTT
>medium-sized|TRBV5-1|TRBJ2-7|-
CASSLSNRKYEQYF
TGCGCCAGCAGCTTGTCTAACAGAAAGTACGAGCAGTACTTC
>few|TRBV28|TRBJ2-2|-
CASSLQRRNTGELFF
TGTGCCAGCAGTTTACAACGGCGGAACACCGGGGAGCTGTTTTTT
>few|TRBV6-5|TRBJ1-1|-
CASRGRDMNTEAFF
TGTGCCAGCCGGGGGCGGGATATGAACACTGAAGCTTTCTTT
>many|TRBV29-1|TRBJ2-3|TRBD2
CSVVYTAGGDTQYF
TGCAGCGTTGTGTATACTGCGGGAGGCGATACGCAGTATTTT
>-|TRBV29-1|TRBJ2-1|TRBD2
CSLRAGGDYNEQFF
TGCAGCCTGAGGGCGGGGGGGGACTACAATGAGCAGTTCTTC
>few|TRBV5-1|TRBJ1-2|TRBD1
CASSFGTGNNYGYTF
TGCGCCAGCAGCTTTGGGACAGGGAATAACTATGGCTACACCTTC
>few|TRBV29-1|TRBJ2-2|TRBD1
CSVNRDSNAGELFF
TGCAGCGTGAACCGGGACAGCAACGCCGGGGAGCTGTTTTTT
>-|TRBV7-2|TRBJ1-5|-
CASSVDRYNQPQHF
TGTGCCAGCAGCGTGGACAGATACAATCAGCCCCAGCATTTT
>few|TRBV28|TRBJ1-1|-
CASSPRDEAFF
TGTGCCAGCAGTCCACGAGATGAAGCTTTCTTT
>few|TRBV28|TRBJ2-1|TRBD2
CASSFPGLAGFEQFF
TGTGCCAGCAGCTTTCCGGGACTAGCGGGGTTTGAGCAGTTCTTC
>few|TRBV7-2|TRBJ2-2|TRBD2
CASSFVAGGPTGELFF
TGTGCCAGCAGCTTCGTAGCGGGGGGCCCTACCGGGGAGCTGTTTTTT
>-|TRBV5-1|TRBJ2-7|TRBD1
CASSLGDRGYEQYF
TGCGCCAGCAGCTTGGGGGACAGGGGCTACGAGCAGTACTTC
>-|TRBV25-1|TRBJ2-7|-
CAAGRGSAEQYF
TGTGCCGCGGGTAGGGGTTCGGCCGAGCAGTACTTC
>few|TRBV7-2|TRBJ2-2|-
CASSPMVSVGGELFF
TGTGCCAGCAGCCCAATGGTCAGTGTCGGCGGGGAGCTGTTTTTT
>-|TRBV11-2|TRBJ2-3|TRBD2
CASSRGTSGRASDTQYF
TGTGCCAGCAGCAGGGGGACTAGCGGGAGGGCCTCAGATACGCAGTATTTT
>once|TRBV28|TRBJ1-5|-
CTSNGQLDQPQHF
TGTACCAGCAACGGACAGTTGGATCAGCCCCAGCATTTT
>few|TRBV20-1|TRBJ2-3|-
CSARGGSTDTQYF
TGCAGTGCTAGGGGAGGCAGCACAGATACGCAGTATTTT
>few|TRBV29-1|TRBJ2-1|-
CSVPGDPYNEQFF
TGCAGCGTTCCAGGGGACCCCTACAATGAGCAGTTCTTC
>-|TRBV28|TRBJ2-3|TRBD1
CASSYVGQAATNTQYF
TGTGCCAGCAGCTATGTCGGACAGGCGGCAACAAATACGCAGTATTTT
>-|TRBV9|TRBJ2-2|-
CASSLGRRTTGELFF
TGTGCCAGCAGCCTAGGTAGGAGGACCACCGGGGAGCTGTTTTTT
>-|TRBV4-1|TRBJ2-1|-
CASSQDQGYNEQFF
TGCGCCAGCAGCCAAGATCAAGGATACAATGAGCAGTTCTTC
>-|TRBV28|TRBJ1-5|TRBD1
CASTPRGQGSNQPQHF
TGTGCCAGCACCCCCCGGGGACAGGGGAGCAATCAGCCCCAGCATTTT
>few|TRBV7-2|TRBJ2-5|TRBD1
CASSVTGAPQETQYF
TGTGCCAGCAGCGTGACAGGGGCTCCCCAAGAGACCCAGTACTTC
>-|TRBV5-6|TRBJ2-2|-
CASSWMTGQNTGELFF
TGTGCCAGCAGCTGGATGACTGGACAGAACACCGGGGAGCTGTTTTTT
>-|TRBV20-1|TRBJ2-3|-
CSAPTVGGTQYF
TGCAGTGCTCCAACCGTAGGTGGTACGCAGTATTTT
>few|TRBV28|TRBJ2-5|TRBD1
CASSGGGQGETQYF
TGTGCCAGCAGCGGAGGAGGACAGGGAGAGACCCAGTACTTC
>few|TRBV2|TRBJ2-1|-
CASMLSQNNEQFF
TGTGCCAGCATGCTGAGCCAGAACAATGAGCAGTTCTTC
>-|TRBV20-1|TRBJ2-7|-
CSARSAHEQYF
TGCAGTGCTAGATCGGCCCACGAGCAGTACTTC